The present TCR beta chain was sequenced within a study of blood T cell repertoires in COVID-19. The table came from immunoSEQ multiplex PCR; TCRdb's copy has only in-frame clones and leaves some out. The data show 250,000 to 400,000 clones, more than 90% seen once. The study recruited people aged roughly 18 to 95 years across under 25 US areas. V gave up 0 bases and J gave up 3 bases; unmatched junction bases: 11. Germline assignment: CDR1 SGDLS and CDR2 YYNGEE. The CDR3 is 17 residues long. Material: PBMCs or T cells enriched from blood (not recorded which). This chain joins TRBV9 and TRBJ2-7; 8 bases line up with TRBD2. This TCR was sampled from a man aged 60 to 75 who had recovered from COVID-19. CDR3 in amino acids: CASSVGAGAANGYEQYF. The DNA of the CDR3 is TGTGCCAGCAGCGTAGGAGCGGGAGCCGCAAACGGCTACGAGCAGTACTTC.